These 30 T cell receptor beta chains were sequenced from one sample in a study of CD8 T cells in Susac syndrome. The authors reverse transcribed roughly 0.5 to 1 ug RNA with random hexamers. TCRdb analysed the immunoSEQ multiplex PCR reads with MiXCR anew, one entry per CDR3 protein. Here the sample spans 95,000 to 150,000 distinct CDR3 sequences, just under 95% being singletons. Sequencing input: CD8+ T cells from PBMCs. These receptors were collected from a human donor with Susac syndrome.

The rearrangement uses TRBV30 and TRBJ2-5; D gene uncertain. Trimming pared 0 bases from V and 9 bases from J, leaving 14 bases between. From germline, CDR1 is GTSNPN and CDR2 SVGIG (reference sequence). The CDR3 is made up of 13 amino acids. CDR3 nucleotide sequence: TGTGCCTGGAGTGTAGTAGGGCACGGTGCCCAGTACTTC. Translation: CAWSVVGHGAQYF.

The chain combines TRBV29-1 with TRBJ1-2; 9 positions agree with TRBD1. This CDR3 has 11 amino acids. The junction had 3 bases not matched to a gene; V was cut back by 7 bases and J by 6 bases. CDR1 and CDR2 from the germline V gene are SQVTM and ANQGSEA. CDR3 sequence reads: CSAGTGNGYTF. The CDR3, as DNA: TGCAGCGCGGGGACAGGGAATGGCTACACCTTC.

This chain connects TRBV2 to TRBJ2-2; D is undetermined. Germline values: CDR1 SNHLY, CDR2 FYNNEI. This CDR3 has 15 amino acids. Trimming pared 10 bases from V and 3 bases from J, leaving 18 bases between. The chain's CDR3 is CATGFGSTDTGELFF. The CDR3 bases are TGTGCCACCGGTTTTGGGTCGACCGACACCGGGGAGCTGTTTTTT.

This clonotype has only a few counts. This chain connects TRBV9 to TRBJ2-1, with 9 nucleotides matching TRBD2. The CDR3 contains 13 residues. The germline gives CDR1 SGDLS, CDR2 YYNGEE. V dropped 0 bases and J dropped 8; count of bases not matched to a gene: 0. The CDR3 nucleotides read TGTGCCAGCAGCGTAGGCGGGGGGGATGAGCAGTTCTTC. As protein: CASSVGGGDEQFF.

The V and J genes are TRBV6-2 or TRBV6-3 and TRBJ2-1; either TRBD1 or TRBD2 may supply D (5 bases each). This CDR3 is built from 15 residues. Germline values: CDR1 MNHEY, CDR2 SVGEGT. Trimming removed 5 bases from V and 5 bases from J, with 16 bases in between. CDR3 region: CASSHTRDRHNEQFF. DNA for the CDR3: TGTGCCAGCAGTCACACTAGGGACCGACACAATGAGCAGTTCTTC.

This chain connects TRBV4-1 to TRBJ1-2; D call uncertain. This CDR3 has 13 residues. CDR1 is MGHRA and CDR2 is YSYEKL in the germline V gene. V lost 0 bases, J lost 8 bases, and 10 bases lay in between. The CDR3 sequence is CASSQEIRMGYTF. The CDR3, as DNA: TGCGCCAGCAGCCAAGAAATCCGGATGGGCTACACCTTC.

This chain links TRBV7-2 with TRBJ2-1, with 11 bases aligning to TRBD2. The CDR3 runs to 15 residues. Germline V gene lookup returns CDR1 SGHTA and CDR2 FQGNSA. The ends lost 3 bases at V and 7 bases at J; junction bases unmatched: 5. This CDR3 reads CASSFSGGAGNEQFF. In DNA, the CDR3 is TGTGCCAGCAGCTTTAGCGGGGGGGCGGGGAATGAGCAGTTCTTC.

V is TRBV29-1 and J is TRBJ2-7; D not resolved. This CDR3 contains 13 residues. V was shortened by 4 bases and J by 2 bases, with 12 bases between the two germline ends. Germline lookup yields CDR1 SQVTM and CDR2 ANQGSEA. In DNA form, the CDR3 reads TGCAGCGTTGGCCTGCAGGCTACCTACGAGCAGTACTTC. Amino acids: CSVGLQATYEQYF.

DNA for the CDR3: TGTGCCAGCAGCCAACTGGGACAGGGGAATGGCTACACCTTC. As protein: CASSQLGQGNGYTF. This sequence joins TRBV7-9 and TRBJ1-2, with 10 nucleotides matching TRBD1. The CDR3 extends over 14 amino acids. Germline lookup yields CDR1 SEHNR and CDR2 FQNEAQ (reference sequence). V lost 5 bases to trimming and J lost 6 bases; unmatched junction nucleotides: 6.

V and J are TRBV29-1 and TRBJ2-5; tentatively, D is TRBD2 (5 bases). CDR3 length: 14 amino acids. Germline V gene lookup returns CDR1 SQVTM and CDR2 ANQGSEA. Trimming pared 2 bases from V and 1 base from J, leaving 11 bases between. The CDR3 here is CSVESTNLQETQYF. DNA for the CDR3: TGCAGCGTTGAATCGACTAACCTCCAAGAGACCCAGTACTTC.

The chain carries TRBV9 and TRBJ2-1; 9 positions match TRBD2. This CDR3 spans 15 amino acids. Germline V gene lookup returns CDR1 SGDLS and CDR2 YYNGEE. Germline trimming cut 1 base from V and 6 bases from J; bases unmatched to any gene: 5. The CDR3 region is CASSVSLAGINEQFF. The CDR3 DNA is TGTGCCAGCAGCGTAAGTCTAGCGGGGATCAATGAGCAGTTCTTC.

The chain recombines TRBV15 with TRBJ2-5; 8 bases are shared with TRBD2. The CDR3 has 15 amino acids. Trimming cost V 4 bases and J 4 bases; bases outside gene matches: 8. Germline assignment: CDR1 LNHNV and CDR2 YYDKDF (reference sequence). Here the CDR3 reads CATSISLAVGETQYF. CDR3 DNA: TGTGCCACCAGCATTTCACTAGCGGTTGGAGAGACCCAGTACTTC.

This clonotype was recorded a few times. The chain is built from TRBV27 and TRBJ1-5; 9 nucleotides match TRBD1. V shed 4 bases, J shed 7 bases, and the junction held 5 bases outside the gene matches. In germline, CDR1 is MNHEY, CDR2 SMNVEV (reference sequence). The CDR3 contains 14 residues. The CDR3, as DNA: TGTGCCAGCAGTTCGACAGGGGGAGGCCAGCCCCAGCATTTT. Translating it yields CASSSTGGGQPQHF.

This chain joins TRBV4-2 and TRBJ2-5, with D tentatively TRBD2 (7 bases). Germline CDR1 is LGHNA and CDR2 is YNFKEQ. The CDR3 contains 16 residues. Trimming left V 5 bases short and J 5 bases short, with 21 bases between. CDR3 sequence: CASSNTFGGAGETQYF. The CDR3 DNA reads TGTGCCAGCAGCAACACGTTTGGGGGGGCGGGGGAGACCCAGTACTTC.

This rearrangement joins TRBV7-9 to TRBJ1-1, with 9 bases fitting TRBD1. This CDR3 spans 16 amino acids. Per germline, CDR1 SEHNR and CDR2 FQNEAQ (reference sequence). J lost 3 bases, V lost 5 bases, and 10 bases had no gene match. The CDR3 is CASSPPGQGWYTEAFF. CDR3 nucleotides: TGTGCCAGCAGCCCTCCGGGACAGGGTTGGTACACTGAAGCTTTCTTT.

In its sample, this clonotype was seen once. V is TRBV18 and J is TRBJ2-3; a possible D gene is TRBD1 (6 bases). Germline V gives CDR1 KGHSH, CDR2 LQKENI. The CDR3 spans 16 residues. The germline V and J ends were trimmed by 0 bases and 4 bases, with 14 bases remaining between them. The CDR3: CASSPPAGDFADTQYF. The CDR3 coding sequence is TGTGCCAGCTCACCACCGGCAGGGGATTTCGCAGATACGCAGTATTTT.

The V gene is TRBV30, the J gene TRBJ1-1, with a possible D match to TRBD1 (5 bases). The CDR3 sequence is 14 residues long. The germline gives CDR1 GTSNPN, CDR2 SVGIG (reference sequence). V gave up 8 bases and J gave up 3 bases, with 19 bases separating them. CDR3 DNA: TGTGCCGGGGGGTGGAAAATAGCGGACACTGAAGCTTTCTTT. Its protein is CAGGWKIADTEAFF.

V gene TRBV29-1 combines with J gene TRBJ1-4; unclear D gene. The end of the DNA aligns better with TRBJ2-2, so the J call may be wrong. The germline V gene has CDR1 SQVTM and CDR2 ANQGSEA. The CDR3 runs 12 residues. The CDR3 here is CSVEVPGPELFF. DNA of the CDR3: TGCAGCGTTGAAGTCCCGGGCCCGGAGCTGTTTTTT.

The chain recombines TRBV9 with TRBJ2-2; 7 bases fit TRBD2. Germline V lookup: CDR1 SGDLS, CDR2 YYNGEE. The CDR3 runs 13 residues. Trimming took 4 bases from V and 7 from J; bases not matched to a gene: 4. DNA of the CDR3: TGTGCCAGCAGCCTCGGGGGGTTCGGGGAGCTGTTTTTT. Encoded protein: CASSLGGFGELFF.

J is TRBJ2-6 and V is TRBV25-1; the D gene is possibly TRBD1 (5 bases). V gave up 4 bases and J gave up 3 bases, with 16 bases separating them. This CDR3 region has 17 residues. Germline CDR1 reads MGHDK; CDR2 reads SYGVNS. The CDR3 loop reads CASSALDTLSGANVLTF. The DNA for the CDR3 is TGTGCCAGCAGTGCCCTGGACACGCTAAGTGGGGCCAACGTCCTGACTTTC. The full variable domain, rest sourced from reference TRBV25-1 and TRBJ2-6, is EADIYQTPRYLVIGTGKKITLECSQTMGHDKMYWYQQDPGMELHLIHYSYGVNSTEKGDLSSESTVSRIRTEHFPLTLESARPSHTSQYLCASSALDTLSGANVLTFGAGSRLTVL.

The CDR3 reads CASSQTGGHGYTF. CDR3 coding DNA: TGTGCCAGCAGCCAAACGGGGGGGCATGGCTACACCTTC. The V and J genes are TRBV9 and TRBJ1-2; D may be TRBD1 (6 bases). Germline CDR1 SGDLS, CDR2 YYNGEE. The CDR3 has 13 amino acids. With 4 bases removed from V and 6 bases from J, the gap between germline ends came to 13 bases.

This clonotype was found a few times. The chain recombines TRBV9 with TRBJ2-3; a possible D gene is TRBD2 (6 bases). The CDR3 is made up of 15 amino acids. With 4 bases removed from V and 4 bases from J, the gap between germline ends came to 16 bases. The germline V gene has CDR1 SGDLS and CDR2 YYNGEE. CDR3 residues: CASSRSGVGADTQYF. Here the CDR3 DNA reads TGTGCCAGCAGCCGATCGGGGGTGGGAGCAGATACGCAGTATTTT.

The DNA for the CDR3 is TGCGCCAGCAGCTTGCCCAGAAACAATGAGCAGTTCTTC. It encodes CASSLPRNNEQFF. The V and J genes are TRBV5-1 and TRBJ2-1; D is uncertain. Germline-derived CDR1 and CDR2 are SGHRS and YFSETQ. V lost 1 base to trimming and J lost 5 bases, with 7 bases between them. This CDR3 is built from 13 residues.

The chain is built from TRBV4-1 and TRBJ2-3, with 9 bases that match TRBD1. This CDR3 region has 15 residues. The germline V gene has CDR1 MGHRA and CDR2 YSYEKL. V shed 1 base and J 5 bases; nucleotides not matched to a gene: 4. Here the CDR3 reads CASSQGQGEGDTQYF. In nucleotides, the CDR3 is TGCGCCAGCAGCCAAGGACAGGGGGAAGGAGATACGCAGTATTTT.

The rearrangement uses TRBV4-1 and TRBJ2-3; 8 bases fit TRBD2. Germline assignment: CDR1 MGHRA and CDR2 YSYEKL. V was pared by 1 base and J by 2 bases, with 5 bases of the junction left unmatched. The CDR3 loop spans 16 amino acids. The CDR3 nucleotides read TGCGCCAGCAGCCAAGGTCGGGGGGGGACCACAGATACGCAGTATTTT. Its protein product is CASSQGRGGTTDTQYF.

The CDR3 is CASSLLRPQRGELFF. CDR3 DNA: TGTGCCAGCAGCCTTCTCCGACCCCAGAGGGGGGAGCTGTTTTTT. This rearrangement joins TRBV7-2 to TRBJ2-2; D is uncertain. Germline CDR1 is SGHTA and CDR2 is FQGNSA. This CDR3 comprises 15 residues. V dropped 5 bases and J dropped 8 bases, with 18 bases sitting between them.

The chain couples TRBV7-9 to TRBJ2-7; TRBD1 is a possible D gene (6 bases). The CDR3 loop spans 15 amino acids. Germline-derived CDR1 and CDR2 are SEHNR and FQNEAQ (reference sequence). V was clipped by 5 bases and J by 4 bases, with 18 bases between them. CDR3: CASSPETGIVYEQYF. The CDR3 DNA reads TGTGCCAGCAGCCCTGAGACAGGAATAGTTTACGAGCAGTACTTC.

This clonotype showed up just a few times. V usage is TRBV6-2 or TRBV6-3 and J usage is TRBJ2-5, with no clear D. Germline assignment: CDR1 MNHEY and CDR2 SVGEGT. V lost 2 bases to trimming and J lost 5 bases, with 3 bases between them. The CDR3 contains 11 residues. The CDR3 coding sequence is TGTGCCAGCAGTTACCGGGAGACCCAGTACTTC. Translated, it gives CASSYRETQYF.

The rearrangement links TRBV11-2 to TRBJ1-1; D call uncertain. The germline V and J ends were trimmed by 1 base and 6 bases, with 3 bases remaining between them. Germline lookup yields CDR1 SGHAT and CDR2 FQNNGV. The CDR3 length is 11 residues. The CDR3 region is CASSLVAEAFF. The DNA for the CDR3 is TGTGCCAGCAGCTTAGTCGCTGAAGCTTTCTTT.

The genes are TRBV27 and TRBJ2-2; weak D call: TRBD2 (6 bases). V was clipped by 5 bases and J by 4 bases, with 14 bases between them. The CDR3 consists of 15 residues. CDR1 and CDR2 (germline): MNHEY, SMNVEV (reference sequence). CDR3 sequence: CASSPVGLTTGELFF. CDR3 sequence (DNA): TGTGCCAGCAGTCCCGTAGGACTAACCACCGGGGAGCTGTTTTTT.